The following is a T cell receptor beta chain sequence with its context. Its cognate antigen is unknown. The sample comes from a study of OX40 agonist ivuxolimab in advanced cancers. The trim removed 1 base at V and 8 bases at J, leaving 4 bases unmatched. The CDR3 totals 13 residues. Germline V gives CDR1 SGHNT, CDR2 YENEEA. Whole-study results and caveats: Doses of 0.1 to 3.0 mg/kg were accompanied by clonal expansion of CD4+ and CD8+ blood T cells by week 6.

This table comes from immunoSEQ multiplex PCR, and its TCRdb copy is limited to in-frame clones, with some not included. Of 55,000 to 65,000 clones listed, about nine tenths are singletons. The sample was CD4+ or CD8+ T cells sorted from blood, taken in a trial of the OX40 agonist ivuxolimab. The J gene is TRBJ1-1, the V gene TRBV11-3, with 7 positions matching TRBD1. The origin of this receptor is an adult with an advanced solid tumor such as melanoma, head and neck, liver or kidney cancer. The CDR3, as DNA: TGTGCCAGCAGCTTAGGGGGGACAGAAGAAGCTTTCTTT. As protein: CASSLGGTEEAFF.